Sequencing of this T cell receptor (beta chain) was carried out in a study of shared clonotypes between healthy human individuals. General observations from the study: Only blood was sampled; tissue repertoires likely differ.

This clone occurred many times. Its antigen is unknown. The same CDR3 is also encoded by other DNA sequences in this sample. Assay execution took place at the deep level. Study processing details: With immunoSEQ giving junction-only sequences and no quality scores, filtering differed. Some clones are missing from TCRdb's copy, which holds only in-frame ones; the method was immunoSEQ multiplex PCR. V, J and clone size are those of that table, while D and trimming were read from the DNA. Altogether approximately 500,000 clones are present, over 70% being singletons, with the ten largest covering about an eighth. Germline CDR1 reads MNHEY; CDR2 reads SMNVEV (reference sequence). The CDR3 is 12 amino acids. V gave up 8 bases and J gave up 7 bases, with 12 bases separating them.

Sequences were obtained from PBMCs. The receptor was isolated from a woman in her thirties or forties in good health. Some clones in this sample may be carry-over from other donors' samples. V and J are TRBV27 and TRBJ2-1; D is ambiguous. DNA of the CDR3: TGTGCCAGCGGATTTATAGGGAATGAGCAGTTCTTC. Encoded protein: CASGFIGNEQFF.